A single TCR beta chain is shown here with its context. Its specificity is not known. This sample stems from a study of cytomegalovirus exposure and HLA in healthy donors. V was cut by 4 bases and J by 0 bases, with 14 bases left in between. This CDR3 is built from 17 residues. The V gene's germline CDR1 is SGHTS and CDR2 YDEGEE. Study-wide results and caveats: Reportedly, diagnosis of cytomegalovirus status by the classifier showed high specificity and sensitivity. One later analysis, an examination of the 120 or so validation repertoires, found that first-cohort TCR clusters tended to co-occur in them. Among TCR beta chains, those listed as cytomegalovirus-associated numbered about 160.

Generated by immunoSEQ multiplex PCR, the TCRdb table keeps only in-frame clones and is missing some. The sample holds 300,000 or so clones; roughly 88% are singletons and the top ten take roughly 0.96%. The donors formed part of the approximately 120-subject validation cohort, distinct from the roughly 670-subject first cohort. This TCR came from a man aged 25 to 45 in good health and CMV-seronegative. Sequenced sample: PBMCs. The rearrangement links TRBV5-8 to TRBJ2-6; D might be TRBD1 (5 bases). CDR3: CASSERQFLSGANVLTF. DNA for the CDR3: TGTGCCAGCAGCGAACGACAGTTCCTCTCTGGGGCCAACGTCCTGACTTTC.